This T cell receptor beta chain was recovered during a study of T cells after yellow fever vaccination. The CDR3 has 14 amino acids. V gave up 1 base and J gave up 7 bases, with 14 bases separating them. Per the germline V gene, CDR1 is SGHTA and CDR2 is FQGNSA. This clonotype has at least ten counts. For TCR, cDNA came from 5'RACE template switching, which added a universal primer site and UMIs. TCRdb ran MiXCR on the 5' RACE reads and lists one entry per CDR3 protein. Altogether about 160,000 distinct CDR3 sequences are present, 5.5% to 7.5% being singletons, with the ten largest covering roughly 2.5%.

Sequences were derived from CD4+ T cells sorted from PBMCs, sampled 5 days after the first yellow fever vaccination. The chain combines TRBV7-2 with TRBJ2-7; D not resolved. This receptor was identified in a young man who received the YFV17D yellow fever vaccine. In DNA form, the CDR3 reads TGTGCCAGCAGCTTAGGGGCAGGTCCTTGGGAGCAGTACGTC. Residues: CASSLGAGPWEQYV.